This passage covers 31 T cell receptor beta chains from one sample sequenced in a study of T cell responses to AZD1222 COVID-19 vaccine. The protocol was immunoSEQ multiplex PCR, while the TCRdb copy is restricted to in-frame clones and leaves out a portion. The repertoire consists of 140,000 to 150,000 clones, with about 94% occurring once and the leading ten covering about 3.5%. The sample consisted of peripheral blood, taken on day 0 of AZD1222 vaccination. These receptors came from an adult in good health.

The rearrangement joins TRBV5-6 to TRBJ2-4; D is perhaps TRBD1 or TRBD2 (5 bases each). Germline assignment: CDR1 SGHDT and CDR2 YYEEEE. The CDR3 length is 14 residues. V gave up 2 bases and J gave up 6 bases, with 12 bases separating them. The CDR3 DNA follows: TGTGCCAGCAGCTTTGAGGGGCCCTCAAACATTCAGTACTTC. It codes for CASSFEGPSNIQYF.

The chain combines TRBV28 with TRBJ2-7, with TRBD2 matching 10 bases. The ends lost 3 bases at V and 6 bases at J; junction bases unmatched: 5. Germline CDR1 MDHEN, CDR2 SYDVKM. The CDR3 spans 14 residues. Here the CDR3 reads CASSFFSGRPEQYF. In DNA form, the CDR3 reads TGTGCCAGCAGTTTCTTTAGCGGGAGGCCCGAGCAGTACTTC.

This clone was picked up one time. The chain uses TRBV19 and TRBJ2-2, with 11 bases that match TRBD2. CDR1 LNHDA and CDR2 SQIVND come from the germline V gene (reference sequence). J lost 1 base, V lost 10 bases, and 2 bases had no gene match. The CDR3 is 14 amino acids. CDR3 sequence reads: CATGLAGNTGELFF. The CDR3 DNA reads TGTGCCACCGGACTAGCGGGGAACACCGGGGAGCTGTTTTTT.

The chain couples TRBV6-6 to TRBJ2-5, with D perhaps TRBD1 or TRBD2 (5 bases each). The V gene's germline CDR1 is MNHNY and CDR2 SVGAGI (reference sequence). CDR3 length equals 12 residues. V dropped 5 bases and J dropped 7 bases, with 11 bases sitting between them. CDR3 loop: CASSLGPVTQYF. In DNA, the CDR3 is TGTGCCAGCAGTCTGGGACCGGTGACCCAGTACTTC.

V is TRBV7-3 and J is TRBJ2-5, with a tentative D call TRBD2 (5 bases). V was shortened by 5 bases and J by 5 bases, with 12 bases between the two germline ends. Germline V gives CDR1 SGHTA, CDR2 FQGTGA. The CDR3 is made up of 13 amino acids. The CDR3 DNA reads TGTGCCAGCAGCCGGGGAAGTCATGAGACCCAGTACTTC. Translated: CASSRGSHETQYF.

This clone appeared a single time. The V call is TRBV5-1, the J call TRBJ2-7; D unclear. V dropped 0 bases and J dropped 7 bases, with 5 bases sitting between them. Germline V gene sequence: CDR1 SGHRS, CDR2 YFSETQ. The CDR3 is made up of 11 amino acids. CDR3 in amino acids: CASSLDREQYF. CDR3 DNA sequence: TGCGCCAGCAGCTTGGACAGAGAGCAGTACTTC.

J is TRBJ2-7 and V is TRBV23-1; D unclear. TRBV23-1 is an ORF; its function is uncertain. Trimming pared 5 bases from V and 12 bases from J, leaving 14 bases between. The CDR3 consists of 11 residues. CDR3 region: CASSDAAVGYF. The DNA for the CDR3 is TGCGCCAGCAGTGACGCAGCCGTTGGGTACTTC.

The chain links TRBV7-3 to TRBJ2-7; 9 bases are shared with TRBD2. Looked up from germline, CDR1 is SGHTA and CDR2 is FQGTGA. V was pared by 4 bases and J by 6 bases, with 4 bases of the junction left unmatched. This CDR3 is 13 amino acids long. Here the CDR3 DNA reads TGTGCCAGCAGCTCTGGACTAGCGAGCGAGCAGTACTTC. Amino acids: CASSSGLASEQYF.

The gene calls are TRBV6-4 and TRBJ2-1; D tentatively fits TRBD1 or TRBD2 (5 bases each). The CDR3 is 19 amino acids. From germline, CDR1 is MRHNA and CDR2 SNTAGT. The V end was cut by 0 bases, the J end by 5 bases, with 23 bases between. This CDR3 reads CASSDSISGFGRGNNEQFF. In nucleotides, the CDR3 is TGTGCCAGCAGTGACTCGATTTCGGGATTCGGTAGGGGTAACAATGAGCAGTTCTTC.

CDR3 residues: CARGWARQETQYF. Here the CDR3 DNA reads TGTGCCAGAGGGTGGGCCAGACAAGAGACCCAGTACTTC. The rearrangement uses TRBV2 and TRBJ2-5, with D unresolved. Trimming left V 9 bases short and J 2 bases short, with 13 bases between. This CDR3 has 13 residues. Germline values: CDR1 SNHLY, CDR2 FYNNEI.

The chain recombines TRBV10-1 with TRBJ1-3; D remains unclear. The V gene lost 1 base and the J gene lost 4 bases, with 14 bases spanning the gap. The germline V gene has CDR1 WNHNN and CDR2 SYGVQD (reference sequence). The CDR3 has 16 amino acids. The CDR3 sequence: CASSELPGSSGNTIYF. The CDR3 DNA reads TGCGCCAGCAGTGAGTTACCCGGGAGCTCGGGAAACACCATATATTTT.

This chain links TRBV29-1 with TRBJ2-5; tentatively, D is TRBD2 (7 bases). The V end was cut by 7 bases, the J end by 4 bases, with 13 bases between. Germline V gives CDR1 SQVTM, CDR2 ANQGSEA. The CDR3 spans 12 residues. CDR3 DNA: TGCAGCGCCGGAGGGGGGGGAGAGACCCAGTACTTC. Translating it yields CSAGGGGETQYF.

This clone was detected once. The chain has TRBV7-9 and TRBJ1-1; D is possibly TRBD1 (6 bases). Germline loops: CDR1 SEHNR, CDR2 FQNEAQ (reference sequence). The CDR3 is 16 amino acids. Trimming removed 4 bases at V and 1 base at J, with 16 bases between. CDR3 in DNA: TGTGCCAGCAGCTCTCGAGGGGGACACACGAACACTGAAGCTTTCTTT. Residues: CASSSRGGHTNTEAFF.

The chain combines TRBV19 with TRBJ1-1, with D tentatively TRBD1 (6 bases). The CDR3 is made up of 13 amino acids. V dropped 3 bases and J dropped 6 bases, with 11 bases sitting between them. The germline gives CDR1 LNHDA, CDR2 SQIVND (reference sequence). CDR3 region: CASSIGRGPEAFF. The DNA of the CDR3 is TGTGCCAGTAGTATCGGCAGGGGCCCTGAAGCTTTCTTT.

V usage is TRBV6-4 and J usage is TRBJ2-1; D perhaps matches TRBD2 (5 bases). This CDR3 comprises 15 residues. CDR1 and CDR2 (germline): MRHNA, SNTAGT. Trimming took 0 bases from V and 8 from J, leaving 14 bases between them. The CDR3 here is CASSDSGGYEDEQFF. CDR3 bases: TGTGCCAGCAGTGACTCAGGCGGGTACGAGGATGAGCAGTTCTTC.

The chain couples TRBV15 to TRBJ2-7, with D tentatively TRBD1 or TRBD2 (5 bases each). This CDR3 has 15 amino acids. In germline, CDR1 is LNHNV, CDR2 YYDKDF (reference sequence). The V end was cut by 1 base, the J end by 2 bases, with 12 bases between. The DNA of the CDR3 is TGTGCCACCAGCAGAGGGGGGACCTCCACCTACGAGCAGTACTTC. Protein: CATSRGGTSTYEQYF. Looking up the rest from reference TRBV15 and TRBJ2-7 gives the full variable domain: DAMVIQNPRYQVTQFGKPVTLSCSQTLNHNVMYWYQQKSSQAPKLLFHYYDKDFNNEADTPDNFQSRRPNTSFCFLDIRSPGLGDTAMYLCATSRGGTSTYEQYFGPGTRLTVT.

For the CDR3, the DNA is TGTGCCAGCAGCTTCCCCGGCCCTAGCGGGCGAAGCGCTAGCACAGATACGCAGTATTTT. Amino acid sequence: CASSFPGPSGRSASTDTQYF. The chain has TRBV7-8 and TRBJ2-3; 8 bases are a match to TRBD2. The germline CDR1 and CDR2 sequences are SGHVS and FQNEAQ. The CDR3 runs 20 residues. The V and J ends lost 3 bases and 0 bases, in that order; junction bases with no gene match: 17.

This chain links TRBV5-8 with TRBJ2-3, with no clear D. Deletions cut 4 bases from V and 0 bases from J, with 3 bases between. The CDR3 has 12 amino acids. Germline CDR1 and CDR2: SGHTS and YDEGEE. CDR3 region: CASSQSTDTQYF. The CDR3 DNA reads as TGTGCCAGCAGCCAGAGCACAGATACGCAGTATTTT. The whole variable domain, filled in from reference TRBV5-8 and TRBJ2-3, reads EAGVTQSPTHLIKTRGQQATLRCSPISGHTSVYWYQQALGLGLQFLLWYDEGEERNRGNFPPRFSGRQFPNYSSELNVNALELEDSALYLCASSQSTDTQYFGPGTRLTVL.

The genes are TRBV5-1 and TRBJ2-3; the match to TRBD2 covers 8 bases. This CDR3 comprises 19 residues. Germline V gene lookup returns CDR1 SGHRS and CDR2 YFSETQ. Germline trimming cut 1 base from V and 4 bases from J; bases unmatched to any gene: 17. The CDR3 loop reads CASSLKLAEGRRIPDTQYF. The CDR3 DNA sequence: TGCGCCAGCAGCTTGAAACTAGCGGAAGGGAGACGGATCCCAGATACGCAGTATTTT.

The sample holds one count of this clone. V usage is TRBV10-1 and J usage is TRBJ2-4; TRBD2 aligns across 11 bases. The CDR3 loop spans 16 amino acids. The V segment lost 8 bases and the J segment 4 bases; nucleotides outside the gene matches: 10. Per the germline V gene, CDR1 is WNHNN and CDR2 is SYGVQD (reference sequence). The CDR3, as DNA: TGCGCCAGCTCTAGCGGGAGGATTGGTGTTAAAAACATTCAGTACTTC. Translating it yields CASSSGRIGVKNIQYF.

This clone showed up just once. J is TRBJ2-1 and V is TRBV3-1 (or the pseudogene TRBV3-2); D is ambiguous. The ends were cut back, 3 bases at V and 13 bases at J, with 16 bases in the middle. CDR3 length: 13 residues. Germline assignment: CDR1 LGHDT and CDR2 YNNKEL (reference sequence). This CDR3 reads CASSQDLVTEQFF. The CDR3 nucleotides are TGTGCCAGCAGCCAGGACCTGGTGACTGAACAGTTCTTC.

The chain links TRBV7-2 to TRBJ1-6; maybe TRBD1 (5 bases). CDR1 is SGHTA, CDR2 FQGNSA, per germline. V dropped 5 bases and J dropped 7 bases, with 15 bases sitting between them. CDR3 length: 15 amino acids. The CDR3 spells CASSPGTAMNSPLHF. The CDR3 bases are TGTGCCAGCAGCCCCGGGACGGCGATGAATTCACCCCTCCACTTT.

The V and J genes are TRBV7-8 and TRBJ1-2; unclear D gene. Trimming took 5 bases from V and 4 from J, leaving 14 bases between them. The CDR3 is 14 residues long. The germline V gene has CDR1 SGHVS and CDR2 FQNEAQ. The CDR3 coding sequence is TGTGCCAGCAGCGCGAGCCATGAGGTCTATGGCTACACCTTC. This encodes CASSASHEVYGYTF.

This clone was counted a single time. As DNA, the CDR3 is TGTGCCAGCAGCTTAGGACAGGGGGCTGTCTTGAACATTCAGTACTTC. It encodes CASSLGQGAVLNIQYF. The chain carries TRBV7-9 and TRBJ2-4, with 10 bases that match TRBD1. This CDR3 comprises 16 residues. In germline, CDR1 is SEHNR, CDR2 FQNEAQ (reference sequence). V was pared by 1 base and J by 7 bases, with 7 bases of the junction left unmatched.

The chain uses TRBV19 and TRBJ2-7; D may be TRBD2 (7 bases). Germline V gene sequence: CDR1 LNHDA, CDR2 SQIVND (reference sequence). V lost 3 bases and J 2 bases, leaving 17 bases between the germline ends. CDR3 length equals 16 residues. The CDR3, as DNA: TGTGCCAGTAGTATCTCGGCGGGGGAGGGGGCCTACGAGCAGTACTTC. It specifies CASSISAGEGAYEQYF.

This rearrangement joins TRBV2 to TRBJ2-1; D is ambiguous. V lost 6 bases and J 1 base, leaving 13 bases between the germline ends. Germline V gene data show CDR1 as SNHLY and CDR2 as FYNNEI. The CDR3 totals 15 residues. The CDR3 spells CASRGLKGSYNEQFF. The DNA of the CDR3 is TGTGCCAGCAGAGGCCTAAAGGGATCCTACAATGAGCAGTTCTTC.

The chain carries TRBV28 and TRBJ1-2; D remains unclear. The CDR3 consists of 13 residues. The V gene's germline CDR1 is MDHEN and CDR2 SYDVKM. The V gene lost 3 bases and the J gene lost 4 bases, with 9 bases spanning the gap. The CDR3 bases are TGTGCCAGCAGTTTCTTGGGTGGCTATGGCTACACCTTC. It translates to CASSFLGGYGYTF.

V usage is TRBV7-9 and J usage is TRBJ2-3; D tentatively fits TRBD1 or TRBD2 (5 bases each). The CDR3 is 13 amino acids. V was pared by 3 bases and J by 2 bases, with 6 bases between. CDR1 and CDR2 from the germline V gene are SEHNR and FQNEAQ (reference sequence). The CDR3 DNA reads TGTGCCAGCAGCTTGGGGGTCACAGATACGCAGTATTTT. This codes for CASSLGVTDTQYF. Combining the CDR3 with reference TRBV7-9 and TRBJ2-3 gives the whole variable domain DTGVSQNPRHKITKRGQNVTFRCDPISEHNRLYWYRQTLGQGPEFLTYFQNEAQLEKSRLLSDRFSAERPKGSFSTLEIQRTEQGDSAMYLCASSLGVTDTQYFGPGTRLTVL.

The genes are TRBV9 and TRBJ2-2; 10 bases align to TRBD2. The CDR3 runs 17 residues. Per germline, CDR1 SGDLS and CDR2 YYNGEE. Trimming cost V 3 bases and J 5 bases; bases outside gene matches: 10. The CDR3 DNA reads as TGTGCCAGCAGCGCCGTAGCGGGAGGACGAGGAACCGGGGAGCTGTTTTTT. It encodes CASSAVAGGRGTGELFF.

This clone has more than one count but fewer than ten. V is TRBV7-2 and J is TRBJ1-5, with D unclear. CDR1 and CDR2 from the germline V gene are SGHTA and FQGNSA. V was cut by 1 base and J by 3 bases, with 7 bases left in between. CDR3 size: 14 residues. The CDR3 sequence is CASSLVSANQPQHF. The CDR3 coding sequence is TGTGCCAGCAGCTTAGTTTCGGCCAATCAGCCCCAGCATTTT.

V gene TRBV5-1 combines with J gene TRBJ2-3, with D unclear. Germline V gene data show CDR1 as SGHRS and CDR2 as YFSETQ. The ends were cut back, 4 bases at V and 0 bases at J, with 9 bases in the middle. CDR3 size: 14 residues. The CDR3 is CASSIPDSTDTQYF. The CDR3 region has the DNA TGCGCCAGCAGCATTCCAGACAGCACAGATACGCAGTATTTT.